The present entry profiles one T cell receptor beta chain with its context. This clonotype has more than one count but fewer than ten. Its antigen target is currently unknown. Base qualities are missing; no much larger clone stands one base away. TCRdb names Illumina NovaSeq 6000 as the instrument used. TCRalpha and TCRbeta cDNA libraries were built by 5'RACE with constant-segment primers, adding sample barcodes and unique molecular identifiers. Trizol reagent was used to extract RNA from every sample. The libraries were amplified in two PCR steps, and the second step added a second sample barcode and Illumina TruSeq adapters. Libraries were sequenced on an Illumina NovaSeq with 2 x 150 bp paired-end reads. The source study handled its data this way. Reads were demultiplexed and collapsed into UMI-guided consensus sequences with migec v1.2.7. Using mixcr v2.1.11, UMI consensuses were aligned to TRA and TRB V and J templates and then assembled into clonotypes. A clonotype was counted as expanded or contracted only if both edgeR and NoisET called the change significant, with noise models trained on biological replicates. For edgeR calls, the thresholds were a false discovery rate-adjusted p below 0.01 and a log2 fold-change of 1. As an exploratory analysis of dynamics, PCA with hierarchical clustering was applied to max-normalized trajectories of the 1000 most abundant clonotypes. The CD4 or CD8 phenotype of responding clones was assigned using the separately sequenced CD4+ and CD8+ repertoires. TCRdb reprocessing: public reads trimmed at Q25 with fastp, clones called with MiXCR, in-frame beta chains kept. When rows share a CDR3 protein, they turn into one entry using the most common DNA and genes. The V and J calls reflect TCRdb's pipeline rather than the authors' work. The sample has more than 250,000 distinct CDR3 sequences on record, under 20% of them singletons. The ten largest clones take up roughly 20% of the sample.

V and J lose 8 bases and 8 bases, and a span of 21 bases separates them. Counted from cysteine to phenylalanine, this CDR3 has 14 amino acids. Only the CDR3 region is kept as DNA, spanning 42 bases read in frame from base 1. CDR1 and CDR2 are drawn from the germline V gene (reference sequence): MNHEY, SMNVEV. Ficoll-Paque density gradient centrifugation was used to isolate PBMCs. The data derive from a study of T-cell memory formation after mild COVID-19 (dated by TCRdb to 2020 to 2023). In the study overall: TCR sequence clusters from the two donors were found to be largely donor specific. T-cell clones expanding and contracting after mild COVID-19 in two donors were tracked by longitudinal TCRalpha and TCRbeta repertoire sequencing. Two young, previously healthy adult volunteers made up the cohort, one male and one female.

Paper-wide results and their limitations: Contracting CD4+ clones appeared mostly in the CM and EM memory subsets, whereas CD8+ clones were enriched in EMRA. Some responding clones were found in pre-infection memory, which suggests that pre-existing cross-reactive memory T cells took part in the SARS-CoV-2 response. Whether the second-wave clones peaking on day 37 were SARS-CoV-2 specific was not confirmed. The study included only a couple of mild cases, and larger cohorts that include severe cases with pre-infection samples were judged to be necessary. Clones that contracted from day 15 to 85 showed balanced CD4/CD8 phenotypes, whereas a second wave of clones that expanded from day 15 to 37 leaned towards CD4+.

The rearranged chain carries TRBV27 and TRBJ1-2, with the D segment identity uncertain. This sequence was found in a man aged 18 to 29 who had mild COVID-19 (a few samples of this study predate the infection). The sample titles of this study are shuffled in the database, so cell type and time point are left out; the donor was told from shared clones. The specimen was PBMCs or a T cell subset sorted from them (not recorded which). The DNA is TGTGCCAGCGGACCCCCCAGAGTACTGGAGGGCTACACCTTC. This codes for CASGPPRVLEGYTF.